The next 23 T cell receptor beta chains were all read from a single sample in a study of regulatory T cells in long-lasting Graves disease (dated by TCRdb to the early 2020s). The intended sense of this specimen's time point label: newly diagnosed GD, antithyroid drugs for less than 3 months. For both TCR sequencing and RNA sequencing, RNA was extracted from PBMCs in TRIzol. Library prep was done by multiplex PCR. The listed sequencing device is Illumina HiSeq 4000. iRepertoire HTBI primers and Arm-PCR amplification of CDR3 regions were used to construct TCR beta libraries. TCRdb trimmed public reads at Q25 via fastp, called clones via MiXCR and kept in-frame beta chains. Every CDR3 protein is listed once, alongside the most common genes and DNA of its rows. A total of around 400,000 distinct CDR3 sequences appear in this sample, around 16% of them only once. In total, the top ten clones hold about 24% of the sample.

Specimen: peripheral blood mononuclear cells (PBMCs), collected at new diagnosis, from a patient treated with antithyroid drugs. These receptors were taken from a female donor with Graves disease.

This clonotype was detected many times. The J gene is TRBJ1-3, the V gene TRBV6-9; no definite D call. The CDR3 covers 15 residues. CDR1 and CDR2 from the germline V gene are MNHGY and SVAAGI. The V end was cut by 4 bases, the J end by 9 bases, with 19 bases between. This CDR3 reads CASSFKGIDTSTIYF. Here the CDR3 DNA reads TGTGCCAGCAGTTTCAAAGGGATCGACACGAGCACCATATATTTT.

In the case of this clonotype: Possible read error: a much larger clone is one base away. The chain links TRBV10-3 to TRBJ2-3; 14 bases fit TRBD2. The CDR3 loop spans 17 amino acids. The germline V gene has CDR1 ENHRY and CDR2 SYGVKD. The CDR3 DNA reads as TGTGCCCTCAGTGCCGGGACTAGCGGGGGAAGCACAGATACGCAGTATTTT. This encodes CALSAGTSGGSTDTQYF.

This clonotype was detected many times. CDR3 protein: CASSLVQRGTDTQYF. For the CDR3, the DNA is TGTGCCAGCAGCTTGGTGCAGCGGGGCACAGATACGCAGTATTTT. V gene TRBV5-5 combines with J gene TRBJ2-3, with D perhaps TRBD2 (6 bases). The germline V gene has CDR1 SGHKS and CDR2 YYEKEE (reference sequence). The CDR3 spans 15 residues. The ends were cut back, 0 bases at V and 1 base at J, with 9 bases in the middle. Looking up the rest from reference TRBV5-5 and TRBJ2-3 gives the full variable domain: DAGVTQSPTHLIKTRGQQVTLRCSPISGHKSVSWYQQVLGQGPQFIFQYYEKEERGRGNFPDRFSARQFPNYSSELNVNALLLGDSALYLCASSLVQRGTDTQYFGPGTRLTVL.

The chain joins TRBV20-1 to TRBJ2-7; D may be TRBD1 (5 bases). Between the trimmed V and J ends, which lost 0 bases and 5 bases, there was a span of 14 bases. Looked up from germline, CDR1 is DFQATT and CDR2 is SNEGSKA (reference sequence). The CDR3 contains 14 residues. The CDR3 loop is CSARDEAKGNEQYF. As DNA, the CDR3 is TGCAGTGCTAGAGATGAGGCAAAGGGGAACGAGCAGTACTTC.

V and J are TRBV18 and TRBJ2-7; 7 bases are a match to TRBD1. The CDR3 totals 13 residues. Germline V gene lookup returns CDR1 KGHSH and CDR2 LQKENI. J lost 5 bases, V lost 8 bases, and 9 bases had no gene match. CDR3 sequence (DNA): TGTGCCAGCAAGACCGGGACAGTAAACGAGCAGTACTTC. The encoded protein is CASKTGTVNEQYF.

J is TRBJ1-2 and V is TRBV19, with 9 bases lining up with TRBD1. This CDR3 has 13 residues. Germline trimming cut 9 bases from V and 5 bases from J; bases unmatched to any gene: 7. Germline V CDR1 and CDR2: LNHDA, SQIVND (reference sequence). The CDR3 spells CASSTGGSYGYTF. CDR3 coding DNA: TGTGCCAGCTCAACAGGGGGCAGTTATGGCTACACCTTC.

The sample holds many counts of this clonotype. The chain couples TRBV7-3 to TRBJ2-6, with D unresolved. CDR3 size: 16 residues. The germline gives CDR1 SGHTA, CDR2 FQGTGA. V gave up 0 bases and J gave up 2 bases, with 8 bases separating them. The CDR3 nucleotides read TGTGCCAGCAGCTTAACTGTACCAGCTGGGGCCAACGTCCTGACTTTC. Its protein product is CASSLTVPAGANVLTF.

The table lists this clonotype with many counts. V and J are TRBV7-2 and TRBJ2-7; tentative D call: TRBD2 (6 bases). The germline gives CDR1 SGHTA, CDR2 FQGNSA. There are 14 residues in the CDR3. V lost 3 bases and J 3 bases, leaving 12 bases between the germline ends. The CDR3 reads CASSFGGINYEQYF. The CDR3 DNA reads TGTGCCAGCAGCTTCGGAGGGATTAACTACGAGCAGTACTTC.

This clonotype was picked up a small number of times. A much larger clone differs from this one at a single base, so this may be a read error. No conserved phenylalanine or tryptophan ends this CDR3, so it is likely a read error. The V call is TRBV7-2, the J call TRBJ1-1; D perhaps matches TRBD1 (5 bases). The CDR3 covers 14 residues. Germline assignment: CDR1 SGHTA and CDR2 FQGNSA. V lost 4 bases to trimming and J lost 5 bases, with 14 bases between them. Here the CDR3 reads CASSYSQVSTEAFV. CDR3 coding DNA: TGTGCCAGCAGCTATTCACAGGTTTCGACTGAAGCTTTCGTT.

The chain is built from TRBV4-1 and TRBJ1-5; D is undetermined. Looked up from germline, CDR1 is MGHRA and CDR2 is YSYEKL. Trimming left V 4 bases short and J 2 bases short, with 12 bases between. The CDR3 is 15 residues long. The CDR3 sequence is CASSPSRARNQPQHF. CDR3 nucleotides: TGCGCCAGCAGCCCCTCCCGGGCCCGCAATCAGCCCCAGCATTTT.

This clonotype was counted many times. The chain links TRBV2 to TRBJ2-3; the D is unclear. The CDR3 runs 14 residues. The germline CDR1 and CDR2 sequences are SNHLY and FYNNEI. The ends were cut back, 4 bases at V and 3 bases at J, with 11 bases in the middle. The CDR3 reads CASSGGRITDTQYF. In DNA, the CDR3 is TGTGCCAGCAGTGGCGGTAGAATAACAGATACGCAGTATTTT.

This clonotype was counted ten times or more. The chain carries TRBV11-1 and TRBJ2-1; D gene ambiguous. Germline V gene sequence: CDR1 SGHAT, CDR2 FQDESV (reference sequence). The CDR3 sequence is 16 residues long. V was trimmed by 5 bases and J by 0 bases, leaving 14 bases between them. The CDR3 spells CASSPKRWSSYNEQFF. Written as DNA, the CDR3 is TGTGCCAGCAGCCCAAAGAGGTGGAGCTCCTACAATGAGCAGTTCTTC. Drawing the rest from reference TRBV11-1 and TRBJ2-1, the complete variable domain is EAEVAQSPRYKITEKSQAVAFWCDPISGHATLYWYRQILGQGPELLVQFQDESVVDDSQLPKDRFSAERLKGVDSTLKIQPAELGDSAMYLCASSPKRWSSYNEQFFGPGTRLTVL.

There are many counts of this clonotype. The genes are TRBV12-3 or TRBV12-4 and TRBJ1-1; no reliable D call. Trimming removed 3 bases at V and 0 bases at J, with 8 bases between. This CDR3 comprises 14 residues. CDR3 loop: CASSFWGVNTEAFF. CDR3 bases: TGTGCCAGCAGTTTCTGGGGTGTGAACACTGAAGCTTTCTTT.

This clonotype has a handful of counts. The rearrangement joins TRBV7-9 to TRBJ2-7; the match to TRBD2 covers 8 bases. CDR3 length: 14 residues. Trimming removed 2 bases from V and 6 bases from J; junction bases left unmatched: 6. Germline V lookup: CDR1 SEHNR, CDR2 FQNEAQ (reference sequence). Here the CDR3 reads CASSLTGGQSEQYF. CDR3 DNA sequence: TGTGCCAGCAGCTTAACGGGAGGGCAAAGCGAGCAGTACTTC. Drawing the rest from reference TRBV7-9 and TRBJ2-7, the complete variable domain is DTGVSQNPRHKITKRGQNVTFRCDPISEHNRLYWYRQTLGQGPEFLTYFQNEAQLEKSRLLSDRFSAERPKGSFSTLEIQRTEQGDSAMYLCASSLTGGQSEQYFGPGTRLTVT.

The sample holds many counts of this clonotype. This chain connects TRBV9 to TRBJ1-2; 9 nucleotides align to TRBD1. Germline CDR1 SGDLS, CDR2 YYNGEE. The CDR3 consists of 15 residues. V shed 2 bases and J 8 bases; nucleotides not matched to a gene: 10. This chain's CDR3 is CASSVYPGQGSGYTF. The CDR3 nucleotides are TGTGCCAGCAGCGTGTATCCGGGACAGGGATCCGGCTACACCTTC. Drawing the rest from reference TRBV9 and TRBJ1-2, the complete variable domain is DSGVTQTPKHLITATGQRVTLRCSPRSGDLSVYWYQQSLDQGLQFLIQYYNGEERAKGNILERFSAQQFPDLHSELNLSSLELGDSALYFCASSVYPGQGSGYTFGSGTRLTVV.

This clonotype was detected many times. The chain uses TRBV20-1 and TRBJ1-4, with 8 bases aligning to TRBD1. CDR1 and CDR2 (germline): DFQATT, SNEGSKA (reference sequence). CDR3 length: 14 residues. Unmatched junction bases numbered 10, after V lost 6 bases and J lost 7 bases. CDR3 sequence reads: CSASSGGRIEKLFF. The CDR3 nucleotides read TGCAGTGCATCTTCAGGGGGCAGGATTGAAAAACTGTTTTTT.

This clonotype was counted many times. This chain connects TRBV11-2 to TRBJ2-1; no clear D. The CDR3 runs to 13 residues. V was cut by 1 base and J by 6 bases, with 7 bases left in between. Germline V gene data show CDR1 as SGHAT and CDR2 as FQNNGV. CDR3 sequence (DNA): TGTGCCAGCAGCTTAGTCCGAGTCAATGAGCAGTTCTTC. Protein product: CASSLVRVNEQFF.

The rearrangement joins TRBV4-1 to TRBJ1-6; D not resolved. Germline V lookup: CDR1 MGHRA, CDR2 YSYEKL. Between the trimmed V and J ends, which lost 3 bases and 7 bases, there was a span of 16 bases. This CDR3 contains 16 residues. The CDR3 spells CASSHEDVAPNSPLHF. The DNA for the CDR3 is TGCGCCAGCAGCCACGAGGACGTGGCACCCAATTCACCCCTCCACTTT.

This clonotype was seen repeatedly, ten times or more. DNA for the CDR3: TGTGCCAGCAGTTGGGCCCGGGATTACGAGCAGTACTTC. It translates to CASSWARDYEQYF. The J gene is TRBJ2-7, the V gene TRBV12-3 or TRBV12-4; D might be TRBD2 (5 bases). The CDR3 contains 13 residues. Trimming shortened V by 4 bases and J by 4 bases, and 11 bases separated the two germline ends.

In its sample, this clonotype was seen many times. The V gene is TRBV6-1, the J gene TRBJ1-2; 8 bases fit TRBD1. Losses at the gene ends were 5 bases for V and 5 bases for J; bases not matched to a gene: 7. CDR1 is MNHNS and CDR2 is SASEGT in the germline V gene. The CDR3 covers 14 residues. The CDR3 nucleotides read TGTGCCAGCAGTCTGGGACAGGACTTTTATGGCTACACCTTC. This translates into CASSLGQDFYGYTF.

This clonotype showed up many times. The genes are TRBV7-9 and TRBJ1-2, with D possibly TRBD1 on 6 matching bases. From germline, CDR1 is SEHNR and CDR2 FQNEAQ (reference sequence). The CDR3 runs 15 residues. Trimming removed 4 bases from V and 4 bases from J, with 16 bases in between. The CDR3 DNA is TGTGCCAGCAGCTCACCGGGACAAATCCTCTATGGCTACACCTTC. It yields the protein CASSSPGQILYGYTF.

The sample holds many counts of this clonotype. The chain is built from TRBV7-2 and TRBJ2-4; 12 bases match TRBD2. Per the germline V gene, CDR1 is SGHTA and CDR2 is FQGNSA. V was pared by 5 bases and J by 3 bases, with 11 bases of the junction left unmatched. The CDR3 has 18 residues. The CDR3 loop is CASSPLTLAGGDKNIQYF. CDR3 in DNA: TGTGCCAGCAGCCCGCTAACACTAGCGGGAGGAGACAAAAACATTCAGTACTTC.

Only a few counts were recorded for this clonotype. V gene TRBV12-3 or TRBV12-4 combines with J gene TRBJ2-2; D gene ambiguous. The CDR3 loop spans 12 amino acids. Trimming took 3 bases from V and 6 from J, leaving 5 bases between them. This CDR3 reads CASSFTSGELFF. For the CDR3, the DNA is TGTGCCAGCAGTTTTACATCCGGGGAGCTGTTTTTT.